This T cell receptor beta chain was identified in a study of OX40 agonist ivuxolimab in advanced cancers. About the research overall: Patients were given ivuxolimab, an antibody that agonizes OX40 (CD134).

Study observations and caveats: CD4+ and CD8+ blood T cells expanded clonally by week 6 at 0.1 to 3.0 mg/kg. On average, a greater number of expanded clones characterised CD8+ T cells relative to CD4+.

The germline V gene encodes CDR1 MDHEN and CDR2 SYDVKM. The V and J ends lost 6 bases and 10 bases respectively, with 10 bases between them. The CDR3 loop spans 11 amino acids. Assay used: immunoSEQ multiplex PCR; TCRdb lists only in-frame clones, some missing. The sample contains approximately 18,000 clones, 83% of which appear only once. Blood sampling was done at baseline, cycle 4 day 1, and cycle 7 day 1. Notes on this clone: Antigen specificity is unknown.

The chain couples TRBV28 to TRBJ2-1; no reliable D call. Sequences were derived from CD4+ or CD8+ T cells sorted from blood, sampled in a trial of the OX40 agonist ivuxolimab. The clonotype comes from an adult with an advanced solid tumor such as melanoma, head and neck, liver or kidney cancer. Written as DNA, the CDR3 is TGTGCCAGCAGGACCTCCTGGGAGCAGTTCTTC. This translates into CASRTSWEQFF.